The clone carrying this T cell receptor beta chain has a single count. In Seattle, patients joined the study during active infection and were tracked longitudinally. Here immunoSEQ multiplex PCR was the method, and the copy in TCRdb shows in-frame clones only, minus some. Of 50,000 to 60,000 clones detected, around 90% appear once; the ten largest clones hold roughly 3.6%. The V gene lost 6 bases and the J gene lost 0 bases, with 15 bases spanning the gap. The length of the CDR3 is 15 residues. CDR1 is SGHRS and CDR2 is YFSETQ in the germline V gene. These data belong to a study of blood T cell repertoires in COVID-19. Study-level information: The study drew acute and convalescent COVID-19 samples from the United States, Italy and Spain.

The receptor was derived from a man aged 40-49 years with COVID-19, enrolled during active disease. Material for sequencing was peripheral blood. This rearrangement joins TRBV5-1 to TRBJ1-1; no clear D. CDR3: CASTGGESMNTEAFF. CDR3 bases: TGCGCCAGCACCGGAGGAGAGTCCATGAACACTGAAGCTTTCTTT.